This T cell receptor (beta chain) was identified in a study of STAT3 mutations in large granular lymphocyte leukemia. Study-wide context: More than half of T-LGLL patients received immunosuppressive therapy.

Findings and limits, study-wide: At least one immunodominant TCR beta clonotype appeared in every T-cell large granular lymphocyte leukemia patient. Treatment regimens differed across patients between samplings. Persisting codominant clonotypes may have hidden a small pathogenic clone.

As concerns this clone: The antigen remains undetermined.

Unmatched junction bases numbered 8, after V lost 4 bases and J lost 1 base. The CDR3 has 15 residues. The V gene's germline CDR1 is SGHNT and CDR2 YYREEE (reference sequence). The repertoire was sequenced with immunoSEQ multiplex PCR; TCRdb's copy has only in-frame clones and lacks some. This table has under 9,500 clones, roughly nine tenths appearing once. The sequenced sample was peripheral blood mononuclear cells. This chain links TRBV5-4 with TRBJ2-7; 7 nucleotides align to TRBD1. The receptor comes from a man aged 45 to 65 with T-cell large granular lymphocyte leukemia. Some clones in this sample may be carry-over from other donors' samples. Here the CDR3 DNA reads TGTGCCAGCAGCCCTCCTCCGGGACAGTCCTACGAGCAGTACTTC. It specifies CASSPPPGQSYEQYF. Supplemented by reference TRBV5-4 and TRBJ2-7, the full variable domain reads ETGVTQSPTHLIKTRGQQVTLRCSSQSGHNTVSWYQQALGQGPQFIFQYYREEENGRGNFPPRFSGLQFPNYSSELNVNALELDDSALYLCASSPPPGQSYEQYFGPGTRLTVT.